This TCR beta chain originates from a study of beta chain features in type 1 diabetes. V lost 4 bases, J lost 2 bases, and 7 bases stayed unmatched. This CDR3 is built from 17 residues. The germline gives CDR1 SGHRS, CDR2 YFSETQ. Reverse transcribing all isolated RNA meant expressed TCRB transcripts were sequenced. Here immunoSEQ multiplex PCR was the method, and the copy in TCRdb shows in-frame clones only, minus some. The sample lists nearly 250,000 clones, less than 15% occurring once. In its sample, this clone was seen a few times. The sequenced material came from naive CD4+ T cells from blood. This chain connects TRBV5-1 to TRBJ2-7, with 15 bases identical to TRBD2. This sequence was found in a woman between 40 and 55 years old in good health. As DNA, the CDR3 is TGCGCCAGCAGCGGCGGGACTAGCGGGGGGCCGCCCTACGAGCAGTACTTC. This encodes CASSGGTSGGPPYEQYF.